Below, 11 T cell receptor beta chains from the same sample are listed, as sequenced in a study of T cell changes during pregnancy in multiple sclerosis. Some clones are missing from TCRdb's copy, which holds only in-frame ones; the method was immunoSEQ multiplex PCR. Seen here are about 42,000 clones, under 90% observed once, and the top ten hold approximately 0.64%. This specimen was CD4+ T cells from peripheral blood mononuclear cells, taken before pregnancy. The source of these receptors is a female donor with multiple sclerosis, enrolled in a pregnancy study.

The chain carries TRBV20-1 and TRBJ2-5, with 7 bases aligning to TRBD1. CDR3 length: 11 residues. V lost 6 bases, J lost 4 bases, and 2 bases stayed unmatched. Germline V lookup: CDR1 DFQATT, CDR2 SNEGSKA (reference sequence). The DNA for the CDR3 is TGCAGTGCACCAGGGGGAGAGACCCAGTACTTC. Translation: CSAPGGETQYF.

The chain carries TRBV6-1 and TRBJ2-1, with D possibly TRBD1 on 5 matching bases. Trimming shortened V by 4 bases and J by 4 bases, and 20 bases separated the two germline ends. This CDR3 comprises 17 residues. Germline V gene data show CDR1 as MNHNS and CDR2 as SASEGT. CDR3 in amino acids: CASSGVGSGQTYNEQFF. In DNA, the CDR3 is TGTGCCAGCAGTGGGGTGGGGTCAGGGCAGACATACAATGAGCAGTTCTTC.

The chain is built from TRBV6-5 and TRBJ1-5; the D gene is possibly TRBD1 (6 bases). V shed 6 bases and J shed 0 bases, with 9 bases lying between them. The germline V gene encodes CDR1 MNHEY and CDR2 SVGAGI. CDR3 length equals 14 residues. CDR3 in amino acids: CASRGALSNQPQHF. CDR3 nucleotides: TGTGCCAGCAGGGGGGCACTTAGCAATCAGCCCCAGCATTTT.

This chain joins TRBV19 and TRBJ2-1; D is unresolved. The germline V gene encodes CDR1 LNHDA and CDR2 SQIVND (reference sequence). The V end lost 6 bases, the J end lost 0 bases, and 12 bases lay between the germline ends. CDR3 length: 15 amino acids. CDR3 in DNA: TGTGCCAGTAGGGAAGGAGTCAGCTCCTACAATGAGCAGTTCTTC. Protein sequence: CASREGVSSYNEQFF.

Remarks on this clone: The junction differs from germline at one of its ends, possibly a read error. The rearrangement links TRBV5-5 to TRBJ2-7, with 7 bases aligning to TRBD1. The germline gives CDR1 SGHKS, CDR2 YYEKEE (reference sequence). This CDR3 comprises 13 residues. This CDR3 reads CASSLIEPTGFCF. In nucleotides, the CDR3 is TGTGCCAGCAGCTTGATAGAACCGACAGGGTTTTGCTTC.

CDR3 protein: CASRTQQGAGYGYTF. Written as DNA, the CDR3 is TGCGCCAGCAGAACCCAACAGGGGGCGGGCTATGGCTACACCTTC. The J gene is TRBJ1-2, the V gene TRBV5-1; 9 nucleotides align to TRBD1. Per germline, CDR1 SGHRS and CDR2 YFSETQ. CDR3 size: 15 residues. Germline trimming cut 5 bases from V and 4 bases from J; bases unmatched to any gene: 9. Full variable domain (outside the CDR3, taken from reference TRBV5-1 and TRBJ1-2): KAGVTQTPRYLIKTRGQQVTLSCSPISGHRSVSWYQQTPGQGLQFLFEYFSETQRNKGNFPGRFSGRQFSNSRSEMNVSTLELGDSALYLCASRTQQGAGYGYTFGSGTRLTVV.

The V call is TRBV30, the J call TRBJ2-7, with D maybe TRBD1 (5 bases). The V gene lost 4 bases and the J gene lost 4 bases, with 14 bases spanning the gap. The CDR3 consists of 13 residues. The V gene's germline CDR1 is GTSNPN and CDR2 SVGIG (reference sequence). Written as DNA, the CDR3 is TGTGCCTGGACCGGCAGGGCGAAGTACGAGCAGTACTTC. Amino acids: CAWTGRAKYEQYF.

CDR3 coding DNA: TGTGCCAGTACTCTGGGACAGGGTTCCCCAGGTACGCAGTATTTT. Protein: CASTLGQGSPGTQYF. The chain couples TRBV6-1 to TRBJ2-3; 9 bases fit TRBD1. CDR1 is MNHNS and CDR2 is SASEGT in the germline V gene. Losses at the gene ends were 9 bases for V and 8 bases for J; bases not matched to a gene: 15. The CDR3 has 15 amino acids.

This chain joins TRBV30 and TRBJ1-4; tentative D call: TRBD1 (6 bases). V lost 3 bases and J lost 6, with 11 bases in between. Per the germline V gene, CDR1 is GTSNPN and CDR2 is SVGIG (reference sequence). The CDR3 spans 13 residues. The CDR3 DNA reads as TGTGCCTGGAGCATACAGGGCTATGAAAAACTGTTTTTT. Translating gives CAWSIQGYEKLFF. The full variable domain, rest sourced from reference TRBV30 and TRBJ1-4, is SQTIHQWPATLVQPVGSPLSLECTVEGTSNPNLYWYRQAAGRGLQLLFYSVGIGQISSEVPQNLSASRPQDRQFILSSKKLLLSDSGFYLCAWSIQGYEKLFFGSGTQLSVL.

V and J are TRBV27 and TRBJ1-4; D unresolved. This CDR3 region has 14 residues. With 2 bases removed from V and 7 bases from J, the gap between germline ends came to 11 bases. Looked up from germline, CDR1 is MNHEY and CDR2 is SMNVEV (reference sequence). The CDR3 bases are TGTGCCAGCAGTTTAACAGCTACGGTTGAAAAACTGTTTTTT. Translated: CASSLTATVEKLFF.

CDR3 protein: CASSRQGPYEQYF. The CDR3 DNA reads TGTGCCAGCAGTCGACAGGGGCCCTACGAGCAGTACTTC. The chain uses TRBV27 and TRBJ2-7; 8 bases agree with TRBD1. The CDR3 consists of 13 residues. J gave up 2 bases and V 5 bases, and 2 bases lay outside the gene matches. Per germline, CDR1 MNHEY and CDR2 SMNVEV (reference sequence).